This paragraph reports one T cell receptor beta chain. Germline lookup yields CDR1 SGHTA and CDR2 FQGNSA. The length of the CDR3 is 15 residues. The ends were cut back, 5 bases at V and 4 bases at J, with 14 bases in the middle. The data were obtained in a study of blood T cell repertoires in COVID-19. About the research overall: Samples taken during acute and convalescent COVID-19 were collected in the United States, Italy and Spain.

Participant ages covered about 18 to 100 years across about 22 US areas. Participant-given clinical history determined each cohort assignment. The data were produced by immunoSEQ multiplex PCR, yet TCRdb's version contains in-frame clones alone and is incomplete. The sample records a few hundred thousand clones, over 80% being singletons. The J gene is TRBJ1-4, the V gene TRBV7-2; no clear D gene. The TCR was taken from a woman aged 18 to 35 who had recovered from COVID-19. Input material: PBMCs or T cells enriched from blood (not recorded which). The CDR3 DNA follows: TGTGCCAGCAGCCTAGTAGGCAGCGTTAATGAAAAACTGTTTTTT. This codes for CASSLVGSVNEKLFF.